This section outlines one T cell receptor (beta chain) sequence together with its context. No antigen is known for it. The CDR3 spans 11 residues. The germline CDR1 and CDR2 sequences are SEHNR and FQNEAQ (reference sequence). Trimming took off 5 bases at V and 6 bases at J, with 8 bases between the two ends. TCRdb's copy holds only in-frame clones and misses some; the assay was immunoSEQ multiplex PCR. The sample lists around 2,000,000 clones, 85% to 95% seen once, with 0.1% to 0.15% in the top ten. This sample is part of a study of shared clonotypes between healthy human individuals. Looking at the study overall: In total, the donors were two women and a few men aged 18 to 49.

Study-wide findings and caveats: Among donors, clonotype sharing was expected to be affected by sequencing depth. The naive CD4 repertoires of a few donors were compared, and approximately 4.5% of clonotypes were shared.

The chain employs TRBV7-9 and TRBJ2-7, with D unresolved. The sequence was obtained from a young man in good health. The specimen sequenced was naive CD4+ T cells sorted from blood. The subset was: CD45RA+ positively selected. The CDR3 loop reads CASSRYSEQYF. For the CDR3, the DNA is TGTGCCAGCAGCCGATACTCCGAGCAGTACTTC.